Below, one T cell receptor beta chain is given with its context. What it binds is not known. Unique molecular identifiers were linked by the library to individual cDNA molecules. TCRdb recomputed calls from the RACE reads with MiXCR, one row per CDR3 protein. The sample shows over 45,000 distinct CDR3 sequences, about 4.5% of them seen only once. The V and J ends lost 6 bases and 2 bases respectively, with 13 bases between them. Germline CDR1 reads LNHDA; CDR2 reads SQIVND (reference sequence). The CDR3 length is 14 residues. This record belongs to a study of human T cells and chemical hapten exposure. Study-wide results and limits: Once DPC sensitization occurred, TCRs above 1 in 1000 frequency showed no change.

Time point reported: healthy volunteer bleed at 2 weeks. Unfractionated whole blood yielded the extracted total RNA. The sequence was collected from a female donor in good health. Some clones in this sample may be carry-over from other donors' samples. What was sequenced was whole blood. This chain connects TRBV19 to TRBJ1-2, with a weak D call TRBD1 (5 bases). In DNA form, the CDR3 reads TGTGCCAGTAGGGACGACGGGGGGAACTATGGCTACACCTTC. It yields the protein CASRDDGGNYGYTF.